This TCR beta chain was sequenced in a study of identical twins. In its sample, this clonotype was seen many times. Its antigen remains unidentified. Study-wide points: Zero-insertion results could be subject to partial confounding by invariant MAIT and iNKT cells. In cord blood, abundant beta clonotypes had fewer insertions; memory showed no trend.

CDR3 size: 17 residues. Germline V CDR1 and CDR2: SGHTA, FQGNSA. V was pared by 0 bases and J by 0 bases, with 12 bases between. TCRdb called the 5' RACE reads again in MiXCR, with one record for every CDR3 protein. The sample holds 260,000 or so distinct CDR3 sequences, roughly 7.5% seen once. These data were also reused for a study on yellow fever vaccine responses in identical twins. That paper states: Reportedly, the T cell response mounted by twins to vaccine seemed partly convergent, partly personalized.

Sequencing input: CD8+ T cells sorted from blood. The chain employs TRBV7-2 and TRBJ2-1; a possible D gene is TRBD1 (5 bases). This receptor was taken from a woman under 30 in good health. The CDR3 protein is CASSLALWGLSYNEQFF. The CDR3 DNA is TGTGCCAGCAGCTTAGCGTTGTGGGGCCTCTCCTACAATGAGCAGTTCTTC. The whole variable domain, filled in from reference TRBV7-2 and TRBJ2-1, reads GAGVSQSPSNKVTEKGKDVELRCDPISGHTALYWYRQSLGQGLEFLIYFQGNSAPDKSGLPSDRFSAERTGGSVSTLTIQRTQQEDSAVYLCASSLALWGLSYNEQFFGPGTRLTVL.